Shown below are 19 T cell receptor beta chains from a single sample sequenced in a study of blood T cell repertoires in COVID-19. The data were produced by immunoSEQ multiplex PCR, yet TCRdb's version contains in-frame clones alone and is incomplete. The sample contains fewer than 250,000 clones, 86% of which appear only once. The material sequenced was peripheral blood. The receptors originated from a woman in her 70s with acute or convalescent COVID-19.

The chain has TRBV3-1 (or the pseudogene TRBV3-2) and TRBJ2-1; 7 bases are a match to TRBD2. Losses at the gene ends were 4 bases for V and 4 bases for J; bases not matched to a gene: 10. The CDR3 totals 16 residues. The germline CDR1 and CDR2 sequences are LGHDT and YNNKEL (reference sequence). Here the CDR3 reads CASSRYLSGRYNEQFF. In DNA, the CDR3 is TGTGCCAGCAGCCGCTATCTTAGCGGGCGATACAATGAGCAGTTCTTC.

V gene TRBV4-2 combines with J gene TRBJ2-5; D may be TRBD2 (6 bases). The V and J ends lost 0 bases and 4 bases respectively, with 9 bases between them. The CDR3 runs to 14 residues. Germline V gives CDR1 LGHNA, CDR2 YNFKEQ. The CDR3 region is CASSQDSGRETQYF. CDR3 bases: TGTGCCAGCAGCCAAGATTCCGGGAGAGAGACCCAGTACTTC.

CDR3 region: CASSSRREQETQYF. Here the CDR3 DNA reads TGTGCCAGCAGCTCCCGCCGGGAACAAGAGACCCAGTACTTC. The chain has TRBV11-3 and TRBJ2-5; a possible D gene is TRBD2 (5 bases). V was shortened by 4 bases and J by 2 bases, with 11 bases between the two germline ends. The CDR3 runs to 14 residues. CDR1 SGHNT and CDR2 YENEEA come from the germline V gene. The full variable domain, its missing parts supplied by reference TRBV11-3 and TRBJ2-5, is EAGVVQSPRYKIIEKKQPVAFWCNPISGHNTLYWYLQNLGQGPELLIRYENEEAVDDSQLPKDRFSAERLKGVDSTLKIQPAELGDSAVYLCASSSRREQETQYFGPGTRLLVL.

J is TRBJ1-4 and V is TRBV19; 10 bases map to TRBD1. This CDR3 contains 13 residues. Trimming took 5 bases from V and 7 from J; bases not matched to a gene: 1. Per the germline V gene, CDR1 is LNHDA and CDR2 is SQIVND (reference sequence). The CDR3 is CASSRDRGEKLFF. The CDR3, as DNA: TGTGCCAGTAGTCGGGACAGGGGTGAAAAACTGTTTTTT.

The rearrangement uses TRBV9 and TRBJ2-7, with D tentatively TRBD1 (6 bases). Trimming took 3 bases from V and 6 from J, leaving 19 bases between them. The germline CDR1 and CDR2 sequences are SGDLS and YYNGEE. The CDR3 length is 15 residues. The DNA of the CDR3 is TGTGCCAGCAGCGCCGGGACACAACTGGAAGGCGAGCAGTACTTC. It is translated as CASSAGTQLEGEQYF.

The CDR3 bases are TGTGCCAGCAGTTTCAGGGCTGAAGCTTTCTTT. Protein: CASSFRAEAFF. The chain recombines TRBV2 with TRBJ1-1; tentatively, D is TRBD1 (5 bases). Germline V gene lookup returns CDR1 SNHLY and CDR2 FYNNEI. V was shortened by 5 bases and J by 6 bases, with 7 bases between the two germline ends. This CDR3 region has 11 residues.

The chain is built from TRBV11-2 and TRBJ1-5; no clear D gene. This CDR3 has 13 residues. Germline CDR1 SGHAT, CDR2 FQNNGV. Deletions cut 2 bases from V and 3 bases from J, with 5 bases between. CDR3: CASSLSDNQPQHF. In DNA, the CDR3 is TGTGCCAGCAGCTTAAGCGACAATCAGCCCCAGCATTTT.

This clone was observed once. The genes are TRBV3-1 (or the pseudogene TRBV3-2) and TRBJ2-3; TRBD2 aligns across 9 bases. The germline CDR1 and CDR2 sequences are LGHDT and YNNKEL (reference sequence). The length of the CDR3 is 16 residues. J gave up 8 bases and V 2 bases, and 11 bases lay outside the gene matches. The DNA for the CDR3 is TGTGCCAGCAGCCAATTCAGTAGCGGGGGTCCCTTTACGCAGTATTTT. Amino acids: CASSQFSSGGPFTQYF.

CDR3 sequence (DNA): TGTGCCAGCACTCTAGGAGGGTATGGCTACACCTTC. Encoded protein: CASTLGGYGYTF. V usage is TRBV7-9 and J usage is TRBJ1-2, with D uncertain. CDR1 is SEHNR, CDR2 FQNEAQ, per germline (reference sequence). The CDR3 totals 12 residues. V was trimmed by 7 bases and J by 5 bases, leaving 11 bases between them.

This clone was observed a few times. V and J are TRBV7-8 and TRBJ1-3; no reliable D call. CDR1 SGHVS and CDR2 FQNEAQ come from the germline V gene. This CDR3 is 15 amino acids long. With 5 bases removed from V and 9 bases from J, the gap between germline ends came to 20 bases. The CDR3 nucleotides are TGTGCCAGCAGCCCCTATCTCTACCCCCTAGGCACCATATATTTT. Residues: CASSPYLYPLGTIYF.

This chain connects TRBV7-9 to TRBJ1-4, with a tentative D call TRBD1 (6 bases). V lost 5 bases and J lost 8, with 15 bases in between. Germline-derived CDR1 and CDR2 are SEHNR and FQNEAQ (reference sequence). This CDR3 region has 14 residues. CDR3 residues: CASSPSGGREKLFF. Written as DNA, the CDR3 is TGTGCCAGCAGCCCGAGCGGGGGCAGGGAAAAACTGTTTTTT.

V is TRBV6-5 and J is TRBJ1-5; tentatively, D is TRBD1 (6 bases). V was pared by 7 bases and J by 6 bases, with 13 bases between. The CDR3 sequence is 13 residues long. Germline CDR1 MNHEY, CDR2 SVGAGI. CDR3 sequence: CASNRVYGQPQHF. The CDR3 DNA reads as TGTGCCAGCAACAGGGTTTACGGTCAGCCCCAGCATTTT.

The chain employs TRBV5-4 and TRBJ2-7; D not resolved. Trimming cost V 3 bases and J 4 bases, with 5 bases left between them. CDR3 length: 11 amino acids. CDR1 and CDR2 (germline): SGHNT, YYREEE (reference sequence). This chain's CDR3 is CASSSNYEQYF. The CDR3 DNA reads TGTGCCAGCAGCTCAAATTACGAGCAGTACTTC.

This clone was seen once. This chain links TRBV10-3 with TRBJ2-5; TRBD2 agrees at 12 bases. V gave up 3 bases and J gave up 4 bases; unmatched junction bases: 6. Per the germline V gene, CDR1 is ENHRY and CDR2 is SYGVKD. The CDR3 length is 16 residues. CDR3 residues: CAISDDASGRGETQYF. The CDR3 bases are TGTGCCATCAGTGACGATGCTAGCGGGAGGGGAGAGACCCAGTACTTC.

V gene TRBV5-1 combines with J gene TRBJ1-6, with 7 positions matching TRBD1. There are 15 residues in the CDR3. Unmatched junction bases numbered 8, after V lost 4 bases and J lost 7 bases. Looked up from germline, CDR1 is SGHRS and CDR2 is YFSETQ. The CDR3 nucleotides read TGCGCCAGCAGCCCTGACAGGGTCGGAAATTCACCCCTCCACTTT. Translation gives CASSPDRVGNSPLHF.

The chain is built from TRBV28 and TRBJ1-6; maybe TRBD1 (6 bases). This CDR3 contains 17 residues. V dropped 7 bases and J dropped 7 bases, with 23 bases sitting between them. Germline V gene lookup returns CDR1 MDHEN and CDR2 SYDVKM. The CDR3: CASNPRGGLDGNSPLHF. CDR3 DNA sequence: TGTGCCAGCAACCCCCGGGGGGGGCTCGACGGGAATTCACCCCTCCACTTT.

The CDR3 sequence: CASSLFRGGGEQFF. CDR3 in DNA: TGCGCCAGCAGCCTATTCAGGGGTGGCGGTGAGCAGTTCTTC. The chain uses TRBV5-1 and TRBJ2-1; perhaps TRBD1 as D (6 bases). Per the germline V gene, CDR1 is SGHRS and CDR2 is YFSETQ. V was trimmed by 4 bases and J by 9 bases, leaving 17 bases between them. The length of the CDR3 is 14 residues.

This rearrangement joins TRBV7-8 to TRBJ1-6, with TRBD1 matching over 7 bases. The trim removed 5 bases at V and 11 bases at J, leaving 9 bases unmatched. Per germline, CDR1 SGHVS and CDR2 FQNEAQ. The CDR3 is made up of 14 amino acids. The CDR3: CASSRTQGTTPLHF. The CDR3 nucleotides read TGTGCCAGCAGCCGAACACAGGGGACGACACCCCTCCACTTT.

This chain uses TRBV7-2 with TRBJ2-5, with 9 bases aligning to TRBD1. V was clipped by 5 bases and J by 5 bases; unmatched bases: 9. Germline V gene lookup returns CDR1 SGHTA and CDR2 FQGNSA. The CDR3 consists of 15 residues. The CDR3 loop reads CASSTKTGGWETQYF. The CDR3 DNA reads as TGTGCCAGCAGCACAAAAACAGGGGGCTGGGAGACCCAGTACTTC.